The rows below give T cell receptor beta chains drawn from one sample of a study of blood T cells in healthy people across ages. TCRdb re-called the 5' RACE reads through MiXCR, storing one row per CDR3 protein. The sample shows approximately 1,100,000 distinct CDR3 sequences, more than 40% of them seen only once. Sequenced input: blood. The receptors shown here come from an older woman in good health. CDR3s include the opening cysteine and the closing phenylalanine or tryptophan. The D gene is left open where the match is weak. The size field is filled for only some rows; it gives once, few, many or a size class.

V	size	J	D	CDR3	DNA
TRBV20-1	-	TRBJ2-5	TRBD2	CSALSGRETQYF	TGCAGTGCACTTAGCGGGAGAGAGACCCAGTACTTC
TRBV10-1	-	TRBJ1-5	TRBD1	CARDRVPNQPQHF	TGCGCCAGAGACAGGGTTCCTAATCAGCCCCAGCATTTT
TRBV29-1	-	TRBJ1-1	TRBD1	CSVAPTGGMNTEAFF	TGCAGCGTTGCCCCGACAGGGGGCATGAACACTGAAGCTTTCTTT
TRBV6-6	-	TRBJ2-7	-	CASSLGLGSTSSYEQYF	TGTGCCAGCAGTCTTGGGTTAGGGTCTACCAGCTCCTACGAGCAGTACTTC
TRBV10-3	few	TRBJ1-2	-	CAISELDRNYGYTF	TGTGCCATCAGTGAGCTGGACAGAAACTATGGCTACACCTTC
TRBV7-2	many	TRBJ2-7	TRBD1	CASSPGQFLSEQYF	TGTGCCAGCAGCCCGGGACAGTTTTTAAGCGAGCAGTACTTC
TRBV20-1	many	TRBJ2-7	-	CSAQIDTSYEQYF	TGCAGTGCTCAGATTGACACCTCCTACGAGCAGTACTTC
TRBV27	-	TRBJ2-1	-	CASSLSTGGEQFF	TGTGCCAGCAGTTTATCGACCGGGGGAGAGCAGTTCTTC
TRBV20-1	-	TRBJ1-1	-	CSATPGTRNTEAFF	TGCAGTGCTACCCCAGGGACAAGGAACACTGAAGCTTTCTTT
TRBV6-5	few	TRBJ2-3	TRBD2	CASSYSAPTSGTYGSTDTQYF	TGTGCCAGCAGTTACTCCGCCCCAACTAGCGGGACCTACGGTAGCACAGATACGCAGTATTTT
TRBV4-1	few	TRBJ2-1	-	CASSQPLGDEQFF	TGCGCCAGCAGCCAACCCCTCGGGGATGAGCAGTTCTTC
TRBV27	-	TRBJ2-7	-	CASSPRQDSYEQYF	TGTGCCAGCAGTCCTAGACAGGACTCCTACGAGCAGTACTTC
TRBV5-1	-	TRBJ2-7	-	CASSSGTFGMQYF	TGCGCCAGCAGCTCCGGGACCTTCGGGATGCAGTACTTC
TRBV6-6	-	TRBJ1-2	-	CASRPRPQGIGGYTF	TGTGCCAGCAGACCGCGACCGCAGGGTATTGGTGGCTACACCTTC
TRBV12-3/TRBV12-4	-	TRBJ1-6	-	CASSTRSPLHF	TGTGCCAGCAGTACAAGGTCACCCCTCCACTTT
TRBV27	few	TRBJ1-2	-	CASSLEAAANYGYTF	TGTGCCAGCAGTTTGGAGGCAGCTGCGAACTATGGCTACACCTTC